A single sample is the source of the 21 T cell receptor beta chains below, sequenced in a study of blood T cell repertoires in COVID-19. Sequencing used immunoSEQ multiplex PCR; TCRdb keeps in-frame clones, though not all of them. The table shows over 12,000 clones, with roughly 90% occurring only once. The specimen sequenced was peripheral blood. Receptors were obtained from a human donor in a cohort sampled during active COVID-19.

V usage is TRBV25-1 and J usage is TRBJ2-4, with 8 positions matching TRBD2. The V and J ends lost 5 bases and 0 bases, in that order; junction bases with no gene match: 9. The CDR3 has 17 residues. Germline values: CDR1 MGHDK, CDR2 SYGVNS. CDR3 protein: CASSTAGGGRAKNIQYF. The CDR3 nucleotides read TGTGCCAGCAGTACCGCCGGGGGGGGGCGAGCCAAAAACATTCAGTACTTC.

The chain is built from TRBV28 and TRBJ2-2, with D tentatively TRBD1 (6 bases). V gave up 2 bases and J gave up 4 bases, with 14 bases separating them. This CDR3 spans 16 amino acids. The germline V gene has CDR1 MDHEN and CDR2 SYDVKM. CDR3 DNA sequence: TGTGCCAGCAGTTTAACCCCGTCACAGGGCACCGGGGAGCTGTTTTTT. Protein sequence: CASSLTPSQGTGELFF.

V is TRBV6-5 and J is TRBJ1-1; D gene unclear. Per the germline V gene, CDR1 is MNHEY and CDR2 is SVGAGI. The CDR3 is made up of 15 amino acids. V lost 0 bases to trimming and J lost 0 bases, with 8 bases between them. CDR3 protein: CASSYSRVMNTEAFF. The CDR3 DNA reads as TGTGCCAGCAGTTACTCGAGGGTGATGAACACTGAAGCTTTCTTT.

The chain recombines TRBV2 with TRBJ1-6; 10 positions agree with TRBD1. The CDR3 is 17 amino acids. Losses at the gene ends were 4 bases for V and 7 bases for J; bases not matched to a gene: 10. Germline CDR1 is SNHLY and CDR2 is FYNNEI. CDR3 region: CASSGAPGQGRNSPLHF. The DNA for the CDR3 is TGTGCCAGCAGTGGGGCACCGGGACAGGGGCGAAATTCACCCCTCCACTTT.

This clone was seen a few times. The chain joins TRBV3-1 (or the pseudogene TRBV3-2) to TRBJ2-7; D is undetermined. V was shortened by 4 bases and J by 3 bases, with 13 bases between the two germline ends. The CDR3 runs to 14 residues. The V gene's germline CDR1 is LGHDT and CDR2 YNNKEL (reference sequence). Here the CDR3 DNA reads TGTGCCAGCAGCCCCCAGTCTCATTTCTACGAGCAGTACTTC. Amino acids: CASSPQSHFYEQYF.

The chain links TRBV9 to TRBJ2-3; 14 positions agree with TRBD2. With 2 bases clipped from V and 5 bases from J, the junction kept 7 bases outside the gene matches. CDR3 size: 17 residues. In germline, CDR1 is SGDLS, CDR2 YYNGEE. As DNA, the CDR3 is TGTGCCAGCAGCGTCGGGACTAGCGGGAGTTGGGAAGATACGCAGTATTTT. Its translation is CASSVGTSGSWEDTQYF.

The rearrangement uses TRBV6-1 and TRBJ2-5, with 9 bases that match TRBD2. The junction had 7 bases not matched to a gene; V was cut back by 0 bases and J by 5 bases. The CDR3 consists of 16 residues. From germline, CDR1 is MNHNS and CDR2 SASEGT. The DNA of the CDR3 is TGTGCCAGCAGTGAAGCAGTAGCGGGAGCGTCGGAGACCCAGTACTTC. The encoded protein is CASSEAVAGASETQYF.

The CDR3 here is CASRQAGETQYF. The CDR3 nucleotides are TGTGCCAGCAGACAGGCGGGAGAGACCCAGTACTTC. V usage is TRBV19 and J usage is TRBJ2-5; possible D gene TRBD1, 6 bases. This CDR3 is 12 amino acids long. Trimming removed 9 bases from V and 4 bases from J, with 12 bases in between. In germline, CDR1 is LNHDA, CDR2 SQIVND (reference sequence). The entire variable domain, with the rest obtained from reference TRBV19 and TRBJ2-5, is as follows: DGGITQSPKYLFRKEGQNVTLSCEQNLNHDAMYWYRQDPGQGLRLIYYSQIVNDFQKGDIAEGYSVSREKKESFPLTVTSAQKNPTAFYLCASRQAGETQYFGPGTRLLVL.

This chain links TRBV6-6 with TRBJ2-1; 10 bases are a match to TRBD2. J gave up 8 bases and V 7 bases, and 11 bases lay outside the gene matches. Germline V gene data show CDR1 as MNHNY and CDR2 as SVGAGI (reference sequence). The CDR3 loop spans 15 amino acids. CDR3 sequence (DNA): TGTGCCAGCACGGGTAGCGGGAGGAATTGGGATGAGCAGTTCTTC. Protein: CASTGSGRNWDEQFF.

The chain is built from TRBV5-4 and TRBJ1-1; maybe TRBD1 (5 bases). This CDR3 has 15 residues. The germline V gene encodes CDR1 SGHNT and CDR2 YYREEE (reference sequence). V lost 2 bases, J lost 0 bases, and 11 bases lay in between. Written as DNA, the CDR3 is TGTGCCAGCAGCTTACGGGGGGAAATGAACACTGAAGCTTTCTTT. Its translation: CASSLRGEMNTEAFF.

The chain combines TRBV18 with TRBJ1-5, with 9 positions matching TRBD1. Per the germline V gene, CDR1 is KGHSH and CDR2 is LQKENI. CDR3 length equals 13 residues. Germline trimming cut 8 bases from V and 3 bases from J; bases unmatched to any gene: 2. The CDR3 reads CASRDRDNQPQHF. In DNA, the CDR3 is TGTGCCAGCCGGGACAGGGACAATCAGCCCCAGCATTTT.

The chain combines TRBV5-6 with TRBJ2-1, with TRBD1 as a possible D gene (7 bases). The CDR3 is 15 amino acids. V dropped 7 bases and J dropped 1 base, with 15 bases sitting between them. The germline gives CDR1 SGHDT, CDR2 YYEEEE. The CDR3 loop is CASQGGPGSYNEQFF. CDR3 DNA sequence: TGTGCCAGCCAGGGGGGACCCGGGTCCTACAATGAGCAGTTCTTC.

V usage is TRBV10-3 and J usage is TRBJ2-7, with 7 bases aligning to TRBD1. The CDR3 covers 14 residues. Germline CDR1 is ENHRY and CDR2 is SYGVKD. Germline trimming cut 10 bases from V and 0 bases from J; bases unmatched to any gene: 9. CDR3 coding DNA: TGTGCCACCTCCCCCGACAGGGACTCCTACGAGCAGTACTTC. Encoded protein: CATSPDRDSYEQYF.

This chain links TRBV2 with TRBJ1-2; a possible D gene is TRBD1 (5 bases). CDR3 length equals 12 residues. The V gene lost 6 bases and the J gene lost 6 bases, with 11 bases spanning the gap. Germline V gene lookup returns CDR1 SNHLY and CDR2 FYNNEI. CDR3: CASRGEADGYTF. The DNA of the CDR3 is TGTGCCAGCAGGGGGGAGGCAGATGGCTACACCTTC.

The V call is TRBV5-4, the J call TRBJ2-7; perhaps TRBD2 as D (6 bases). The CDR3 extends over 15 amino acids. Germline-derived CDR1 and CDR2 are SGHNT and YYREEE (reference sequence). Deletions cut 4 bases from V and 1 base from J, with 15 bases between. This chain's CDR3 is CASSSTSRYSYEQYF. The CDR3 DNA reads as TGTGCCAGCAGCAGCACTAGCCGTTATTCCTACGAGCAGTACTTC.

This clone appeared a single time. This rearrangement joins TRBV29-1 to TRBJ2-4; TRBD2 might be the D (5 bases). Per the germline V gene, CDR1 is SQVTM and CDR2 is ANQGSEA. The CDR3 covers 13 residues. Trimming cost V 4 bases and J 6 bases, with 13 bases left between them. The CDR3 loop reads CSVVAGLRNIQYF. CDR3 coding DNA: TGCAGCGTTGTGGCGGGTCTCAGAAACATTCAGTACTTC. Combining the CDR3 with reference TRBV29-1 and TRBJ2-4 gives the whole variable domain SAVISQKPSRDICQRGTSLTIQCQVDSQVTMMFWYRQQPGQSLTLIATANQGSEATYESGFVIDKFPISRPNLTFSTLTVSNMSPEDSSIYLCSVVAGLRNIQYFGAGTRLSVL.

The V call is TRBV5-1, the J call TRBJ2-3; weak D call: TRBD2 (6 bases). V was pared by 0 bases and J by 0 bases, with 14 bases between. CDR1 and CDR2 from the germline V gene are SGHRS and YFSETQ. The CDR3 totals 17 residues. The CDR3 reads CASSLEGGTFSTDTQYF. DNA for the CDR3: TGCGCCAGCAGCTTGGAGGGAGGCACTTTTAGCACAGATACGCAGTATTTT.

About this clone itself: Other DNA sequences in the same sample also yield this CDR3. This chain uses TRBV6-1 with TRBJ2-5, with D perhaps matching TRBD2 (5 bases). Germline CDR1 MNHNS, CDR2 SASEGT. The CDR3 totals 14 residues. V gave up 2 bases and J gave up 2 bases, with 9 bases separating them. CDR3 DNA sequence: TGTGCCAGCAGTGAATGGAGGCCACAAGAGACCCAGTACTTC. Translating gives CASSEWRPQETQYF.

The chain joins TRBV7-2 to TRBJ2-5; maybe TRBD2 (5 bases). This CDR3 is built from 15 residues. Germline loops: CDR1 SGHTA, CDR2 FQGNSA. Deletions cut 5 bases from V and 5 bases from J, with 18 bases between. CDR3 coding DNA: TGTGCCAGCAGCCCTTTGACGGGATCGAGGGAGACCCAGTACTTC. It codes for CASSPLTGSRETQYF.

The rearrangement joins TRBV7-9 to TRBJ1-2; D is undetermined. Trimming left V 5 bases short and J 4 bases short, with 17 bases between. Germline V CDR1 and CDR2: SEHNR, FQNEAQ (reference sequence). This CDR3 is built from 15 residues. In DNA form, the CDR3 reads TGTGCCAGCAGCCCAGGTCTCGGCTCGATCTATGGCTACACCTTC. It codes for CASSPGLGSIYGYTF.

The chain employs TRBV2 and TRBJ2-7; 7 bases line up with TRBD1. From germline, CDR1 is SNHLY and CDR2 FYNNEI. V dropped 2 bases and J dropped 2; count of bases not matched to a gene: 9. This CDR3 spans 16 amino acids. CDR3 protein: CASSETGVQAAYEQYF. As DNA, the CDR3 is TGTGCCAGCAGTGAAACAGGGGTCCAGGCAGCCTACGAGCAGTACTTC.